This record looks at one T cell receptor beta chain sequence and its context. Its antigen is not identified. Sequenced by immunoSEQ multiplex PCR; TCRdb stores in-frame clones only, minus some. The profile covers over 2 million clones, with approximately 94% appearing a single time and 0.9% to 1.4% taken by the ten largest. Cells designated naive CD8 were CD45RO-negative and were positively selected for CCR7, with terminally differentiated effector memory CD45RA+ cells excluded. This entry is derived from a study of shared clonotypes between healthy human individuals. Study conclusions and caveats: Clonotypes which were not shared had lower generation probabilities than clonotypes that all four donors shared.

CDR1 MNHEY and CDR2 SMNVEV come from the germline V gene (reference sequence). The CDR3 runs to 13 residues. The trim removed 4 bases at V and 4 bases at J, leaving 2 bases unmatched. Sequencing was performed on naive CD8+ T cells sorted from blood. The TCR was taken from a man aged 18 to 35 in good health. The rearrangement joins TRBV27 to TRBJ2-3, with TRBD2 identical over 7 bases. This chain's CDR3 is CASSSTSSDTQYF. CDR3 DNA sequence: TGTGCCAGCAGTTCGACTAGCTCAGATACGCAGTATTTT.